This T cell receptor (beta chain) is drawn from a study of blood T cell repertoires in COVID-19 (dated by TCRdb to the early 2020s). Background on the whole study: Samples covering the acute and convalescent phases of COVID-19 were provided by collaborators in the United States, Italy and Spain. The prospective study material was composed of cDNA or gDNA derived from T cells, B-cell-depleted T cells, or PBMCs. A freely available public database, intended as a resource for researchers studying the immune response to SARS-CoV-2, is where the repertoires were released. The sample metadata nearly always contained a de-identified subject ID, COVID-19 status, age in years and sex. Where available, HLA class I and class II types were obtained from metadata supplied by the sample provider rather than from assay-based typing. Samples came from the ongoing ImmuneRACE study (first 160 participants) plus 1,254 subjects from 6 global collaborators. Subjects who had been exposed to COVID-19, were actively infected with it, or had recovered from it provided the deeply sampled blood TCRbeta repertoires that made up the dataset. What the authors observed across the whole study: How much clinical and demographic metadata was included differed by source and by participant, and the metadata was provided uncurated.

Each collaborating institution followed its own protocols to collect whole blood in K2EDTA tubes. For TCRbeta analysis, collaborators shipped samples in one of three forms: frozen whole blood, isolated PBMCs, or DNA extracted from either of those sample types. The immunoSEQ Assay, a bias-controlled multiplex PCR, was used to amplify TCRbeta CDR3 regions from genomic DNA. Concerning the study's data processing: The number of nucleated cells in each sample was estimated by amplification of reference gene primers within the assay. Sequence reads were collapsed and filtered to measure the absolute abundance of every unique TCRbeta CDR3 rearrangement. For each sample, productive Simpson clonality was calculated as the square root of Simpson's diversity index across productive rearrangements. The table was pulled from immuneACCESS by TCRdb, which kept in-frame rearrangements only. Such tables lose some clones; where checked, under half of the loss comes from unresolved V genes, and the rest has no known cause. V and J calls and clone size are given by that table; D and trimming were obtained from the DNA. The sample table contains about 150,000 clones; only one count was recorded for 60% to 80% of them. The top ten constitute over 8.5% of the sample.

Taken from the germline V gene (reference sequence), the CDR1 and CDR2 loops are PRHDT and FYEKMQ. V loses 1 base, J loses 6 bases, and the germline ends lie 7 bases apart. Taken from cysteine to phenylalanine, the CDR3 has 13 residues. The sequence is cut down to CDR3 DNA, 39 bases in frame from base 1. This clone was detected only a few times. The specificity of this receptor is unknown. Base qualities are not at hand, and no much larger clone is one base apart. The sample was peripheral blood. Recombination connected TRBV13 to TRBJ2-1; the D gene lacks a confident call. The TCR sequence derives from a man aged 45 to 65 with active or convalescent COVID-19. The CDR3 protein sequence reads: CASSLAGGNEQFF. In nucleotide form, the sequence is TGTGCCAGCAGCTTAGCTGGCGGCAATGAGCAGTTCTTC.